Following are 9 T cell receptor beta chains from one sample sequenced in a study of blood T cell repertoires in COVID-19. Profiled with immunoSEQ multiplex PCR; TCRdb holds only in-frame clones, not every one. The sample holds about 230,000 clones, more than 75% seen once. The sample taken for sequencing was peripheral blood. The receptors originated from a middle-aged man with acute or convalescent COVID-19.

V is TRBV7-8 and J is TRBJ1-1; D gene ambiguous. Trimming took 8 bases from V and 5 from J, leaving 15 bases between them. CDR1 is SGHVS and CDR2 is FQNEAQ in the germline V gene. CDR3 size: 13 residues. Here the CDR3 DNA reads TGTGCCAGCTTACGAACAACGGGGACTGAAGCTTTCTTT. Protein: CASLRTTGTEAFF.

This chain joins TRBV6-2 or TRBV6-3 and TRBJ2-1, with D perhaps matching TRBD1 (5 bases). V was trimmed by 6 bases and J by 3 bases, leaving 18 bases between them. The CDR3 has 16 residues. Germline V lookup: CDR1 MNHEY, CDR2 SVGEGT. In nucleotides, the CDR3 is TGTGCCAGCAGCCCCCTTACCGGACACTTCTACAATGAGCAGTTCTTC. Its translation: CASSPLTGHFYNEQFF.

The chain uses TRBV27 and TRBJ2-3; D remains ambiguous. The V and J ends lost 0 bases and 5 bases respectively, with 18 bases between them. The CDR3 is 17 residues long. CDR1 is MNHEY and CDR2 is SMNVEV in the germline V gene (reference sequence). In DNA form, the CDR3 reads TGTGCCAGCAGTTTATCCCCAATTTTAGCCGTCGGAGATACGCAGTATTTT. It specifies CASSLSPILAVGDTQYF.

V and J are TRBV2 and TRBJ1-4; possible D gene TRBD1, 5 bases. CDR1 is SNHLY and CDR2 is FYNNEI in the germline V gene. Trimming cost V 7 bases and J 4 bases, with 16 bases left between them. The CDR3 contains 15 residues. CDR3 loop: CASMGGVSLNEKLFF. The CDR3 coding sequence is TGTGCCAGCATGGGAGGGGTATCCCTTAATGAAAAACTGTTTTTT.

CDR3 DNA: TGCAGTTGTGAGGGAGAGGGCTACACCTTC. It is translated as CSCEGEGYTF. The chain links TRBV20-1 to TRBJ1-2; no clear D gene. Trimming took 8 bases from V and 8 from J, leaving 12 bases between them. CDR1 is DFQATT, CDR2 SNEGSKA, per germline (reference sequence). This CDR3 contains 10 residues.

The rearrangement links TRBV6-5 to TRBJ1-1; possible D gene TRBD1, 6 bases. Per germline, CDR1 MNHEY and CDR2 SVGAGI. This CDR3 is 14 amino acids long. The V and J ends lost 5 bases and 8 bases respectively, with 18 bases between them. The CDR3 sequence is CASSPGTNLWEAFF. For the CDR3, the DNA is TGTGCCAGCAGTCCCGGGACAAATCTTTGGGAAGCTTTCTTT.

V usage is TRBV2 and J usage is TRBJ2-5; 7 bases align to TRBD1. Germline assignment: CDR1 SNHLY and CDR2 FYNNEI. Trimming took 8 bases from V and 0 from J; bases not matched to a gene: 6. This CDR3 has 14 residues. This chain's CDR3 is CASGRDRNQETQYF. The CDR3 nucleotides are TGTGCCAGCGGCCGGGACAGAAACCAAGAGACCCAGTACTTC.

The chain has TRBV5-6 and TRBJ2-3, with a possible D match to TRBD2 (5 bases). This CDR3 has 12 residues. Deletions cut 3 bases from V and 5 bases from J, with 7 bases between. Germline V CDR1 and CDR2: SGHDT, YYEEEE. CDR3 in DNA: TGTGCCAGCAGCTCAGAGGGAGATACGCAGTATTTT. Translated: CASSSEGDTQYF.

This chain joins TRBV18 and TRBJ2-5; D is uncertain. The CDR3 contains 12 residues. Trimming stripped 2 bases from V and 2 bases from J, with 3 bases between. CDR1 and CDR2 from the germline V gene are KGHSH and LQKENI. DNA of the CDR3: TGTGCCAGCTCACCAACACAAGAGACCCAGTACTTC. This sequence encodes CASSPTQETQYF.